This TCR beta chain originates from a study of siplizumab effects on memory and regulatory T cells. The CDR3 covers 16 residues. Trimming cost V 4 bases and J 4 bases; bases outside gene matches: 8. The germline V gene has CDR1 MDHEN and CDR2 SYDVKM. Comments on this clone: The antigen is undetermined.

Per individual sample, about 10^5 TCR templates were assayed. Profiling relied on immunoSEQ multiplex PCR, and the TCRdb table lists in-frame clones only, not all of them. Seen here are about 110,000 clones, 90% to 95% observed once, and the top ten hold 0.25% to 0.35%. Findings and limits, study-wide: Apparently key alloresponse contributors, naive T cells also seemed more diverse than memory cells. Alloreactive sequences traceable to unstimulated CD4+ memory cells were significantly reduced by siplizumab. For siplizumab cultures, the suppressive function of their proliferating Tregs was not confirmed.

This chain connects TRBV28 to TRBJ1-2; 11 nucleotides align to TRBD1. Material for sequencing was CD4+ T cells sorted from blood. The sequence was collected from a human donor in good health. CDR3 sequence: CASSSQRDRGSYGYTF. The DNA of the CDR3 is TGTGCCAGCAGTTCCCAAAGGGACAGGGGGTCCTATGGCTACACCTTC.